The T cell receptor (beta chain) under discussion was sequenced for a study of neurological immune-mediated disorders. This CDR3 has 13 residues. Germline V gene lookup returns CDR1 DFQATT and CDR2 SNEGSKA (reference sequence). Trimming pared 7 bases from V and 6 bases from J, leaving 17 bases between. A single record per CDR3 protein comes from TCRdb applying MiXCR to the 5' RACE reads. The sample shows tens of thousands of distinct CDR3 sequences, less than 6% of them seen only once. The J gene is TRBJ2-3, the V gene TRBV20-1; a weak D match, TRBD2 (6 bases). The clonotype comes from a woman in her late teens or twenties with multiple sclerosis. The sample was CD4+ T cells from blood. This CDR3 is CSGLLAKADTQYF. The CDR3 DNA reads TGCAGTGGATTACTAGCAAAGGCGGATACGCAGTATTTT.